The rows below give T cell receptor beta chains drawn from one sample of a study of tumor-infiltrating lymphocytes in primary liver carcinoma. TCRdb processed the multiplex PCR reads anew with MiXCR; each CDR3 protein has one entry. There are approximately 330,000 distinct CDR3 sequences in the sample; about 65% occur only once, and under 8% lies in the top ten. What was sequenced was peripheral blood. The receptor set was obtained from a man aged 40-49 years with primary liver carcinoma and hepatitis B virus infection. The CDR3 runs from the conserved cysteine through the conserved F or W. D genes are given only for firm matches. Some rows have no size entry. The others give once, few or many, or a class for an expanded clone.

DNA,CDR3,D,size,V,J
TGTGCCAGCAGTAAGGACAGGCCGAAGACTGAAGCTTTCTTT,CASSKDRPKTEAFF,TRBD1,.,TRBV6-5,TRBJ1-1
TGTGCCAGCAGTTATGGACGGAGGGACGTGCAGTACTTC,CASSYGRRDVQYF,.,.,TRBV27,TRBJ2-7
TGTGCCAGCAGCCTACCGGTGGGCGACAGGGGGGACTACCAAGAGACCCAGTACTTC,CASSLPVGDRGDYQETQYF,TRBD1,few,TRBV5-6,TRBJ2-5
TGTGCCAGCAGCTTTCGGGTGGGGGAGACCCAGTACTTC,CASSFRVGETQYF,.,.,TRBV11-2,TRBJ2-5
TGTGCCTGGGCGAGACAGGGAATATACGAGCAGTTCTTC,CAWARQGIYEQFF,TRBD1,.,TRBV30,TRBJ2-1
TGCAGCGTTGCTCTCGGGGTGGATAAACTAGCCAAAAACGTTCAGTACTTC,CSVALGVDKLAKNVQYF,.,.,TRBV29-1,TRBJ2-4
TGTGCCAGCAGCTTGTTGCCTGGACAGGGTTCCGAGCAGTACTTC,CASSLLPGQGSEQYF,TRBD1,few,TRBV5-5,TRBJ2-7
TGTGCCAGAAGCCCTCGGGGAGCGGGAATCTTAGCAGATACGCAGTATTTT,CARSPRGAGILADTQYF,TRBD2,once,TRBV11-2,TRBJ2-3
TGTGCCAGCAGTTACTTATGGTGGGAGACCCAGTACTTC,CASSYLWWETQYF,.,few,TRBV6-2/TRBV6-3,TRBJ2-5
TGCGCCAGCAGCCAAGATTGGAGCTCTGGAAACACCATATATTTT,CASSQDWSSGNTIYF,.,.,TRBV4-1,TRBJ1-3
TGTGCCATCAGTAGCGGGACCCTTCAAAATGATCAGTTCTTC,CAISSGTLQNDQFF,TRBD2,.,TRBV10-3,TRBJ2-1
TGCAGCGTTAGGGAGAATCTCGCCAAAAACATTCAGTACTTC,CSVRENLAKNIQYF,.,many,TRBV29-1,TRBJ2-4
TGCGCCAGCAGCTTGGTTGTCCAGAAAGAGACCCAGTACTTC,CASSLVVQKETQYF,.,few,TRBV5-1,TRBJ2-5
TGTGCCAGCAGTTACTCGGGGGGGGGAGGCTACGAGCAGTACTTC,CASSYSGGGGYEQYF,TRBD2,.,TRBV6-5,TRBJ2-7
TGTGCCGGCAGTTTAGGACCACAGGGGATCGGGGGCTACATCTTC,CAGSLGPQGIGGYIF,TRBD1,.,TRBV12-3/TRBV12-4,TRBJ1-2
TGTGCCAGCAGCCCGAGCCCAGATAGGTTGGCTAATGAAAAACTGGTTTTT,CASSPSPDRLANEKLVF,.,.,TRBV11-2,TRBJ1-4
TGTGCCAGCAGCTTTCTGGTAGGGGACGGGTACGAGCAGTACTTC,CASSFLVGDGYEQYF,.,.,TRBV7-9,TRBJ2-7
TGCAGCGTTGTACATCGGGTAAGTCTGGGCAATGAGCAGTCCTTC,CSVVHRVSLGNEQSF,.,.,TRBV29-1,TRBJ2-1
TGTGCCAGCAACCGAAAGGCCTACGAGCCGTACTTC,CASNRKAYEPYF,.,.,TRBV11-2,TRBJ2-7
TGTGCCAGTAGTTCTCCGGCCCCTAGGTATTGCTACACCTTC,CASSSPAPRYCYTF,.,.,TRBV11-2,TRBJ1-2
TGTGCCAGCAGCCGGGGCGGGGACGATGGTGGCTACACCTTC,CASSRGGDDGGYTF,.,.,TRBV12-3/TRBV12-4,TRBJ1-2
TGTGCCAGCAGTCCGCCACATAGGACAGGGTGGACAGATACGCAGTATTTT,CASSPPHRTGWTDTQYF,TRBD1,.,TRBV28,TRBJ2-3
TGTGCCAGCAGTTCCGGACATAGCTACGAGCAGTACTTC,CASSSGHSYEQYF,.,.,TRBV6-2/TRBV6-3,TRBJ2-7
TGTGCCTGGAGTGCCGGGTCTAATTCACCCCTCCACTTT,CAWSAGSNSPLHF,.,few,TRBV30,TRBJ1-6